The 8 T cell receptor beta chains listed next were all sequenced from one sample in a study of T cells in localized non-small cell lung cancer. Assay used: immunoSEQ multiplex PCR; TCRdb lists only in-frame clones, some missing. Counted here are fewer than 35,000 clones, about 88% occurring once; the ten biggest clones make up around 3%. The source was peripheral blood, collected before any cancer treatment. Receptors were obtained from a female donor over 55 with stage I lung adenocarcinoma.

This clone appeared once. This chain joins TRBV11-3 and TRBJ2-3, with 8 bases identical to TRBD1. Germline lookup yields CDR1 SGHNT and CDR2 YENEEA. V dropped 3 bases and J dropped 1; count of bases not matched to a gene: 0. The CDR3 spans 14 residues. DNA of the CDR3: TGTGCCAGCAGCTTGGGACAGGGCACAGATACGCAGTATTTT. Translated, it gives CASSLGQGTDTQYF.

The rearrangement joins TRBV11-2 to TRBJ2-2; D possibly uses TRBD1 or TRBD2 (5 bases each). Trimming took 5 bases from V and 8 from J, leaving 12 bases between them. Germline assignment: CDR1 SGHAT and CDR2 FQNNGV. CDR3 length: 13 amino acids. CDR3 sequence: CASSPPGRGELFF. In DNA, the CDR3 is TGTGCCAGCAGCCCCCCGGGGCGGGGGGAGCTGTTTTTT.

This chain joins TRBV27 and TRBJ2-6; D unclear. The CDR3 consists of 13 residues. The V gene's germline CDR1 is MNHEY and CDR2 SMNVEV (reference sequence). The V end was cut by 5 bases, the J end by 0 bases, with 2 bases between. DNA of the CDR3: TGTGCCAGCAGTAGCTCTGGGGCCAACGTCCTGACTTTC. This translates into CASSSSGANVLTF.

The V and J genes are TRBV30 and TRBJ2-7; D gene ambiguous. Near its end, the DNA agrees better with TRBJ2-5, so the J call may be wrong. The germline V gene has CDR1 GTSNPN and CDR2 SVGIG (reference sequence). The CDR3 contains 11 residues. CDR3 DNA sequence: TGTGCCTGGAGTCAGGCGGAGACCCAGTACTTC. Translation: CAWSQAETQYF.

CDR3 sequence: CASSWRTGTEQYF. Written as DNA, the CDR3 is TGCGCCAGCAGCTGGAGGACAGGGACCGAGCAGTACTTC. This chain connects TRBV5-1 to TRBJ2-7; TRBD1 matches at 8 bases. Germline CDR1 and CDR2: SGHRS and YFSETQ. Unmatched junction bases numbered 5, after V lost 3 bases and J lost 6 bases. The CDR3 is 13 amino acids. Filled out from reference TRBV5-1 and TRBJ2-7, the complete variable domain reads KAGVTQTPRYLIKTRGQQVTLSCSPISGHRSVSWYQQTPGQGLQFLFEYFSETQRNKGNFPGRFSGRQFSNSRSEMNVSTLELGDSALYLCASSWRTGTEQYFGPGTRLTVT.

The genes are TRBV7-9 and TRBJ1-1; unclear D gene. The CDR3 sequence is 13 residues long. The germline gives CDR1 SEHNR, CDR2 FQNEAQ (reference sequence). Trimming shortened V by 5 bases and J by 5 bases, and 12 bases separated the two germline ends. CDR3 region: CASSPMSRTEAFF. CDR3 nucleotide sequence: TGTGCCAGCAGCCCAATGTCTAGGACTGAAGCTTTCTTT. Drawing the rest from reference TRBV7-9 and TRBJ1-1, the complete variable domain is DTGVSQNPRHKITKRGQNVTFRCDPISEHNRLYWYRQTLGQGPEFLTYFQNEAQLEKSRLLSDRFSAERPKGSFSTLEIQRTEQGDSAMYLCASSPMSRTEAFFGQGTRLTVV.

The genes are TRBV5-4 and TRBJ2-2; a weak D match, TRBD2 (5 bases). Trimming left V 6 bases short and J 2 bases short, with 14 bases between. The germline V gene encodes CDR1 SGHNT and CDR2 YYREEE (reference sequence). The CDR3 runs 15 residues. CDR3 sequence: CASTLGAVNTGELFF. In DNA form, the CDR3 reads TGTGCCAGCACATTAGGAGCGGTTAACACCGGGGAGCTGTTTTTT.

The chain recombines TRBV5-6 with TRBJ1-2; 7 nucleotides align to TRBD1. Germline V lookup: CDR1 SGHDT, CDR2 YYEEEE. V lost 1 base and J lost 5; bases outside the gene matches: 5. This CDR3 is built from 14 residues. In nucleotides, the CDR3 is TGTGCCAGCAGCTTGCAAGGGGGCTGGTATGGCTACACCTTC. It translates to CASSLQGGWYGYTF.